The next 23 T cell receptor beta chains were all read from a single sample in a study of regulatory T cells in long-lasting Graves disease. In building TCR beta libraries, iRepertoire HTBI primers were used together with Arm-PCR of CDR3 regions. TCRdb ran MiXCR on the multiplex PCR reads and lists one entry per CDR3 protein. This table holds 410,000 or so distinct CDR3 sequences, about 16% found once. Sample time point: newly diagnosed GD, antithyroid drugs for less than 3 months. Isolated PBMC RNA provided the starting material for the TCR library. This sample also appeared in a second study, on T cells in Graves' hyperthyroidism and ophthalmopathy.

The starting material was peripheral blood mononuclear cells (PBMCs), obtained at new diagnosis, from a patient treated with antithyroid drugs. The receptors shown here come from a woman in her twenties or thirties with Graves disease.

This clonotype has at least ten counts. The J gene is TRBJ1-4, the V gene TRBV12-3 or TRBV12-4; 11 bases match TRBD1. The CDR3 is 17 residues long. J was trimmed by 3 bases and V by 4 bases; bases with no gene match: 7. This chain's CDR3 is CASSSRDRGRSNEKLFF. Here the CDR3 DNA reads TGTGCCAGCAGTTCCCGGGACAGGGGGAGGTCTAATGAAAAACTGTTTTTT.

This clonotype occurred many times. The rearrangement links TRBV7-3 to TRBJ2-2; 13 bases fit TRBD2. This CDR3 spans 15 amino acids. CDR1 SGHTA and CDR2 FQGTGA come from the germline V gene. The trim removed 5 bases at V and 10 bases at J, leaving 7 bases unmatched. For the CDR3, the DNA is TGTGCCAGCAGCCAAAGGACTAGCGGGAGTAAGGAGCTGTTTTTT. This gives the protein CASSQRTSGSKELFF.

This clonotype was seen at least ten times. CDR3 nucleotides: TGTGCCAGCAGCCCGCTAGGGACCGGGGCCAACGTCCTGACTTTC. This gives the protein CASSPLGTGANVLTF. The rearrangement uses TRBV5-6 and TRBJ2-6; D tentatively fits TRBD1 or TRBD2 (5 bases each). CDR1 SGHDT and CDR2 YYEEEE come from the germline V gene. The CDR3 consists of 15 residues. Trimming took off 4 bases at V and 4 bases at J, with 12 bases between the two ends.

This clonotype was seen at least ten times. The chain couples TRBV29-1 to TRBJ2-7; D call uncertain. Germline V gives CDR1 SQVTM, CDR2 ANQGSEA. The CDR3 loop spans 11 amino acids. The germline V and J ends were trimmed by 5 bases and 1 base, with 6 bases remaining between them. CDR3 sequence reads: CSVRASYEQYF. In DNA, the CDR3 is TGCAGCGTTCGGGCTTCCTACGAGCAGTACTTC.

The chain couples TRBV7-9 to TRBJ2-1; D uncertain. Trimming took 2 bases from V and 8 from J, leaving 10 bases between them. The germline V gene encodes CDR1 SEHNR and CDR2 FQNEAQ (reference sequence). The CDR3 has 13 amino acids. CDR3 in DNA: TGTGCCAGCAGCTTAATACTTGCCCATGAGCAGTTCTTC. It encodes CASSLILAHEQFF.

A remark on this clonotype: A far larger clone is only one base removed, so a read error is likely. Written as DNA, the CDR3 is TGCAGTGCTAGAGATACGGGTAGCTCCTACAATGAGCAGTACTTC. Its protein is CSARDTGSSYNEQYF. The chain combines TRBV20-1 with TRBJ2-4; no clear D gene. Germline V gives CDR1 DFQATT, CDR2 SNEGSKA (reference sequence). This CDR3 comprises 15 residues. Trimming pared 0 bases from V and 13 bases from J, leaving 22 bases between.

This clonotype was counted at least ten times. CDR3 nucleotide sequence: TGTGCCAGCAGTTGGTCTGGCCTCGAGACCCAGTACTTC. Amino acid sequence: CASSWSGLETQYF. The chain uses TRBV6-5 and TRBJ2-5; unclear D gene. Trimming pared 4 bases from V and 5 bases from J, leaving 11 bases between. Germline V CDR1 and CDR2: MNHEY, SVGAGI. This CDR3 comprises 13 residues.

This clonotype has only a few counts. V is TRBV11-2 and J is TRBJ2-7, with 9 bases that match TRBD2. J lost 7 bases, V lost 0 bases, and 7 bases had no gene match. CDR1 is SGHAT and CDR2 is FQNNGV in the germline V gene. The CDR3 spans 15 residues. This CDR3 is CASSLDAGGPSEQYF. For the CDR3, the DNA is TGTGCCAGCAGCTTAGACGCGGGAGGGCCCTCGGAGCAGTACTTC. Full variable domain (rest looked up from reference TRBV11-2 and TRBJ2-7): EAGVAQSPRYKIIEKRQSVAFWCNPISGHATLYWYQQILGQGPKLLIQFQNNGVVDDSQLPKDRFSAERLKGVDSTLKIQPAKLEDSAVYLCASSLDAGGPSEQYFGPGTRLTVT.

This clonotype was detected many times. The V gene is TRBV7-3, the J gene TRBJ2-1, with D uncertain. CDR3 size: 16 residues. Trimming removed 1 base at V and 9 bases at J, with 19 bases between. CDR1 and CDR2 (germline): SGHTA, FQGTGA. As DNA, the CDR3 is TGTGCCAGCAGCTTAAATTCACCTAGGGTGACGGGTGAGCAGTTCTTC. Its translation is CASSLNSPRVTGEQFF.

This clonotype was recorded once. The rearrangement uses TRBV4-1 and TRBJ1-1; D is undetermined. V lost 1 base, J lost 1 base, and 7 bases lay in between. This CDR3 is 14 amino acids long. Germline V gene data show CDR1 as MGHRA and CDR2 as YSYEKL. Here the CDR3 DNA reads TGCGCCAGCAGCCAAGTAACAGAGAACACTGAAGCTTTCTTT. Amino acids: CASSQVTENTEAFF.

This clonotype was detected ten times or more. This chain uses TRBV20-1 with TRBJ2-1; 8 positions agree with TRBD1. Per the germline V gene, CDR1 is DFQATT and CDR2 is SNEGSKA (reference sequence). The CDR3 loop spans 15 amino acids. Trimming at V came to 3 bases and at J to 2 bases, leaving 6 bases not matched to a gene. The CDR3 here is CSARGQGATYNEQFF. For the CDR3, the DNA is TGCAGTGCTAGGGGCCAGGGGGCTACCTACAATGAGCAGTTCTTC.

This clonotype showed up many times. The chain carries TRBV12-5 and TRBJ2-1; perhaps TRBD2 as D (6 bases). Germline V gene data show CDR1 as LGHNT and CDR2 as FRNRAP. CDR3 length: 18 residues. Between the trimmed V and J ends, which lost 0 bases and 0 bases, there was a span of 15 bases. CDR3 bases: TGTGCTAGTGGTTTGGTAGGAGGGGACCTCCCCTCCTACAATGAGCAGTTCTTC. Translation gives CASGLVGGDLPSYNEQFF.

This clonotype was picked up many times. The rearrangement uses TRBV27 and TRBJ2-7, with D perhaps assigned TRBD1 or TRBD2 (5 bases each). With 8 bases removed from V and 4 bases from J, the gap between germline ends came to 9 bases. The CDR3 extends over 11 amino acids. The germline CDR1 and CDR2 sequences are MNHEY and SMNVEV (reference sequence). The CDR3 nucleotides read TGTGCCAGCTGGGACCGATACGAGCAGTACTTC. Its protein is CASWDRYEQYF.

This clonotype has only a few counts. The chain combines TRBV27 with TRBJ1-2; 9 positions agree with TRBD1. The CDR3 loop spans 14 amino acids. The trim removed 5 bases at V and 4 bases at J, leaving 5 bases unmatched. Germline CDR1 reads MNHEY; CDR2 reads SMNVEV (reference sequence). The chain's CDR3 is CASSQQGASYGYTF. The DNA for the CDR3 is TGTGCCAGCAGTCAACAGGGGGCTAGCTATGGCTACACCTTC.

In this sample, this clonotype turned up a few times. The chain carries TRBV7-9 and TRBJ2-7; D is uncertain. The V gene's germline CDR1 is SEHNR and CDR2 FQNEAQ (reference sequence). The CDR3 is 14 residues long. Trimming pared 5 bases from V and 3 bases from J, leaving 14 bases between. The CDR3 sequence: CASSGKWTDYEQYF. CDR3 nucleotides: TGTGCCAGCAGCGGCAAATGGACGGACTACGAGCAGTACTTC.

V gene TRBV7-9 combines with J gene TRBJ1-1; D unclear. CDR1 is SEHNR and CDR2 is FQNEAQ in the germline V gene (reference sequence). The CDR3 runs to 12 residues. V gave up 4 bases and J gave up 12 bases, with 15 bases separating them. Here the CDR3 DNA reads TGTGCCAGCAGCTCGAATCTCCTCGATCCTTTCTTT. This encodes CASSSNLLDPFF.

The sample holds many counts of this clonotype. This chain connects TRBV28 to TRBJ2-1; maybe TRBD1 (6 bases). This CDR3 is 15 amino acids long. Trimming removed 8 bases from V and 0 bases from J, with 14 bases in between. Per the germline V gene, CDR1 is MDHEN and CDR2 is SYDVKM. This chain's CDR3 is CASDPGQASYNEQFF. In DNA form, the CDR3 reads TGTGCCAGCGATCCGGGACAAGCCTCCTACAATGAGCAGTTCTTC. The full variable domain, its missing parts supplied by reference TRBV28 and TRBJ2-1, is DVKVTQSSRYLVKRTGEKVFLECVQDMDHENMFWYRQDPGLGLRLIYFSYDVKMKEKGDIPEGYSVSREKKERFSLILESASTNQTSMYLCASDPGQASYNEQFFGPGTRLTVL.

The table lists this clonotype with many counts. The chain uses TRBV4-2 and TRBJ1-1, with D possibly being TRBD1 (6 bases). The V end lost 0 bases, the J end lost 2 bases, and 13 bases lay between the germline ends. The CDR3 runs to 16 residues. Germline loops: CDR1 LGHNA, CDR2 YNFKEQ. The CDR3 protein is CASSQEPQGTNTEAFF. The CDR3 nucleotides are TGTGCCAGCAGCCAAGAACCCCAGGGGACTAACACTGAAGCTTTCTTT.

This clonotype was observed a handful of times. The rearrangement links TRBV27 to TRBJ2-3, with 8 bases that match TRBD2. The V gene's germline CDR1 is MNHEY and CDR2 SMNVEV (reference sequence). V was pared by 7 bases and J by 5 bases, with 11 bases of the junction left unmatched. The CDR3 sequence is 15 residues long. CDR3: CASNLGRGAGDTQYF. Here the CDR3 DNA reads TGTGCCAGCAACCTGGGGCGGGGGGCCGGAGATACGCAGTATTTT.

The V gene is TRBV7-9, the J gene TRBJ2-7; 9 bases match TRBD2. The CDR3 runs 16 residues. With 7 bases clipped from V and 6 bases from J, the junction kept 16 bases outside the gene matches. Germline V gene sequence: CDR1 SEHNR, CDR2 FQNEAQ (reference sequence). Written as DNA, the CDR3 is TGTGCCAGCACCGCAGGGGACGGCGGGAGGGCCGGCGAGCAGTACTTC. It translates to CASTAGDGGRAGEQYF.

This clonotype came up many times. This chain uses TRBV12-3 or TRBV12-4 with TRBJ2-7, with D tentatively TRBD1 or TRBD2 (5 bases each). V lost 8 bases, J lost 3 bases, and 20 bases lay in between. This CDR3 comprises 15 residues. CDR3 DNA: TGTGCCAGCGCTTGGCTCGGGACGCAAGTCTACGAGCAGTACTTC. Translation: CASAWLGTQVYEQYF.

There are a few counts of this clonotype. The chain couples TRBV20-1 to TRBJ2-1; maybe TRBD2 (6 bases). Trimming took off 0 bases at V and 5 bases at J, with 14 bases between the two ends. In germline, CDR1 is DFQATT, CDR2 SNEGSKA (reference sequence). This CDR3 contains 15 residues. The CDR3 loop reads CSARDRWRGHNEQFF. CDR3 nucleotides: TGCAGTGCTAGAGACCGGTGGAGGGGTCACAATGAGCAGTTCTTC.

On this clonotype: A much larger clone lies one base from this, so it may be a read error. The rearrangement joins TRBV19 to TRBJ1-1; D unresolved. The CDR3 is 11 amino acids. The V end was cut by 7 bases, the J end by 1 base, with 4 bases between. CDR1 is LNHDA and CDR2 is SQIVND in the germline V gene (reference sequence). The CDR3 DNA follows: TGTGCCAGTAAGTGGAACACTGAAGCTTTCTTT. This gives the protein CASKWNTEAFF.